This TCR beta chain was captured by sequencing in a study of CD8 T cells in Susac syndrome. Reverse transcription used about 0.5 to 1 ug RNA and random hexamers. One entry per CDR3 protein, called by TCRdb with MiXCR from the immunoSEQ multiplex PCR reads. In the table there are fewer than 150,000 distinct CDR3 sequences, approximately 95% of which are singletons. TEMRA cells underwent FACS enrichment and CD8+ and CD4+ T cells underwent negative isolation. Findings and limits, study-wide: The total CD8+ repertoires yielded around 15 Susac-specific public clones and the CD8+ TEMRA repertoires yielded about five. Expansion of Susac CD8+ clones peaked in TEMRA cells and in active patients.

Details on this clonotype: Its matching antigen is unknown.

The TCR was taken from a human donor with Susac syndrome. The sequencing input was CD8+ T cells from PBMCs.

The CDR3 region has the DNA TGCAGCGTTGCTGACTATGGCTACACCTTC. Protein sequence: CSVADYGYTF. The rearrangement joins TRBV29-1 to TRBJ1-2; D is uncertain. The CDR3 sequence is 10 residues long. Germline V gene lookup returns CDR1 SQVTM and CDR2 ANQGSEA. Deletions cut 4 bases from V and 3 bases from J, with 3 bases between.